What follows are 21 T cell receptor beta chains derived from one specimen sequenced in a study of T cells in Graves' hyperthyroidism and ophthalmopathy. Amplified TCR beta CDR3 regions derived from RNA transcripts. Primed by the HTBI set, a first-round RT-PCR was run on the TCR CDR3. TCRdb recomputed calls from the multiplex PCR reads with MiXCR, one row per CDR3 protein. The sample shows hundreds of thousands of distinct CDR3 sequences, roughly 20% of them seen only once. The sequenced sample was blood. These receptors were obtained from a man younger than 40 with Graves' ophthalmopathy.

This clonotype has ten or more counts. The CDR3 nucleotides are TGTGCCAGCGGGACAATAAACCCGGGACTAGCCTACGAGCAGTACTTC. Protein: CASGTINPGLAYEQYF. The genes are TRBV2 and TRBJ2-7, with 8 bases aligning to TRBD2. The CDR3 has 16 amino acids. CDR1 and CDR2 from the germline V gene are SNHLY and FYNNEI. Trimming at V came to 8 bases and at J to 2 bases, leaving 14 bases not matched to a gene.

The chain employs TRBV4-1 and TRBJ2-1; D uncertain. Germline loops: CDR1 MGHRA, CDR2 YSYEKL. The CDR3 is 14 residues long. Trimming took 1 base from V and 6 from J, leaving 10 bases between them. CDR3 DNA: TGCGCCAGCAGCCAAGTGAGTCGGCGCAATGAGCAGTTCTTC. Translating gives CASSQVSRRNEQFF.

The rearrangement joins TRBV5-1 to TRBJ2-7; TRBD2 is a possible D gene (5 bases). Germline CDR1 and CDR2: SGHRS and YFSETQ. The CDR3 sequence is 13 residues long. The V end lost 6 bases, the J end lost 0 bases, and 10 bases lay between the germline ends. The CDR3 region has the DNA TGCGCCAGCAACGGGGATTCCTCCTACGAGCAGTACTTC. The encoded protein is CASNGDSSYEQYF.

The table lists this clonotype with many counts. The rearrangement links TRBV7-2 to TRBJ2-1, with 8 bases fitting TRBD2. V dropped 4 bases and J dropped 5; count of bases not matched to a gene: 7. There are 15 residues in the CDR3. Germline loops: CDR1 SGHTA, CDR2 FQGNSA. The CDR3, as DNA: TGTGCCAGCAGCTACCTGACTAGCGACGACAATGAGCAGTTCTTC. Its translation is CASSYLTSDDNEQFF.

The rearrangement uses TRBV6-6 and TRBJ2-7; D gene unclear. The CDR3 consists of 14 residues. V was shortened by 2 bases and J by 9 bases, with 17 bases between the two germline ends. Germline-derived CDR1 and CDR2 are MNHNY and SVGAGI (reference sequence). The CDR3: CASSYPPDQDVQYF. CDR3 coding DNA: TGTGCCAGCAGTTACCCCCCCGACCAGGACGTGCAGTACTTC.

This clonotype was counted a few times. The J gene is TRBJ2-7, the V gene TRBV29-1, with D perhaps TRBD2 (6 bases). Germline assignment: CDR1 SQVTM and CDR2 ANQGSEA. This CDR3 has 12 amino acids. V was pared by 4 bases and J by 1 base, with 8 bases between. CDR3 loop: CSVAGESYEQYF. DNA of the CDR3: TGCAGCGTTGCGGGAGAGTCCTACGAGCAGTACTTC.

CDR3 nucleotide sequence: TGTGCCAGCAGTGAAACAGCGGGGGTGATGTACAATGAGCAGTTCTTC. Translation gives CASSETAGVMYNEQFF. J is TRBJ2-1 and V is TRBV2; TRBD2 aligns across 8 bases. J gave up 4 bases and V 2 bases, and 7 bases lay outside the gene matches. CDR1 is SNHLY and CDR2 is FYNNEI in the germline V gene. This CDR3 has 16 residues.

The chain uses TRBV10-3 and TRBJ2-7, with TRBD2 matching 9 bases. The CDR3 contains 15 residues. Germline V gives CDR1 ENHRY, CDR2 SYGVKD. The junction had 2 bases not matched to a gene; V was cut back by 0 bases and J by 2 bases. Here the CDR3 reads CAISESSGSPYEQYF. The CDR3 DNA reads as TGTGCCATCAGTGAGTCTAGCGGGAGCCCCTACGAGCAGTACTTC.

This clonotype occurred many times. The chain uses TRBV11-2 and TRBJ2-2; 8 bases are shared with TRBD2. V lost 5 bases and J lost 7; bases outside the gene matches: 9. The CDR3 spans 15 residues. CDR1 and CDR2 (germline): SGHAT, FQNNGV. CDR3 nucleotide sequence: TGTGCCAGCAGCGCGCAAGCGGGAGCGATCGGGGAGCTGTTTTTT. This translates into CASSAQAGAIGELFF.

This clonotype was observed at least ten times. V usage is TRBV12-3 or TRBV12-4 and J usage is TRBJ2-7; 7 nucleotides align to TRBD2. The CDR3 spans 15 residues. J lost 5 bases, V lost 1 base, and 8 bases had no gene match. CDR3 DNA sequence: TGTGCCAGCAGTTTAGGGGGGAGGGGCAGCGACGAGCAGTACTTC. This encodes CASSLGGRGSDEQYF.

At least ten counts were recorded for this clonotype. The chain is built from TRBV5-1 and TRBJ2-7; 10 nucleotides agree with TRBD2. The length of the CDR3 is 14 residues. The junction had 9 bases not matched to a gene; V was cut back by 5 bases and J by 7 bases. Germline CDR1 is SGHRS and CDR2 is YFSETQ. The CDR3 is CASRPSGRADEQYF. The CDR3 bases are TGCGCCAGCAGACCAAGCGGGAGGGCCGATGAGCAGTACTTC.

This clonotype turned up a few times. This chain links TRBV28 with TRBJ2-1; a weak D match, TRBD2 (6 bases). The germline CDR1 and CDR2 sequences are MDHEN and SYDVKM. V lost 3 bases, J lost 10 bases, and 22 bases lay in between. This CDR3 is built from 16 residues. CDR3 in DNA: TGTGCCAGCAGTTTGGGCGGGACGATCTATCCCAACGAGCAGTTCTTC. Translation: CASSLGGTIYPNEQFF.

The V call is TRBV29-1, the J call TRBJ2-3; D is undetermined. The CDR3 consists of 13 residues. The V gene lost 4 bases and the J gene lost 3 bases, with 11 bases spanning the gap. Germline V lookup: CDR1 SQVTM, CDR2 ANQGSEA. The DNA of the CDR3 is TGCAGCGTTGGGATGCGGCTTACAGATACGCAGTATTTT. It encodes CSVGMRLTDTQYF.

This clonotype was detected ten times or more. The chain combines TRBV2 with TRBJ2-7; TRBD1 might be the D (6 bases). Germline CDR1 SNHLY, CDR2 FYNNEI. CDR3 length: 15 amino acids. V was cut by 4 bases and J by 2 bases, with 15 bases left in between. CDR3 coding DNA: TGTGCCAGCAGTGTTTCGCAGGGGATGGCCTACGAGCAGTACTTC. As protein: CASSVSQGMAYEQYF.

The rearrangement joins TRBV7-9 to TRBJ2-4, with TRBD1 matching 10 bases. The germline V gene encodes CDR1 SEHNR and CDR2 FQNEAQ (reference sequence). V lost 6 bases and J lost 6; bases outside the gene matches: 5. This CDR3 spans 14 amino acids. The CDR3 loop is CASRCGQGGNIQYF. Written as DNA, the CDR3 is TGTGCCAGCAGATGCGGACAGGGGGGAAACATTCAGTACTTC.

V and J are TRBV5-8 and TRBJ2-1; 10 nucleotides line up with TRBD2. The CDR3 covers 16 residues. The ends lost 2 bases at V and 4 bases at J; junction bases unmatched: 6. CDR1 and CDR2 from the germline V gene are SGHTS and YDEGEE. CDR3 bases: TGTGCCAGCAGCTTCGGACTAGCGGAGTTGTACAATGAGCAGTTCTTC. This encodes CASSFGLAELYNEQFF.

The CDR3 DNA sequence: TGCAGTGCTAGATTTACTAGCGGACTAGCCCACCATGAGCAGTTCTTC. This codes for CSARFTSGLAHHEQFF. The chain combines TRBV20-1 with TRBJ2-1; 8 bases map to TRBD2. J gave up 8 bases and V 2 bases, and 14 bases lay outside the gene matches. The CDR3 length is 16 residues. CDR1 is DFQATT, CDR2 SNEGSKA, per germline (reference sequence).

V and J are TRBV5-1 and TRBJ1-1; the D is unclear. There are 14 residues in the CDR3. CDR1 and CDR2 (germline): SGHRS, YFSETQ. Trimming took 4 bases from V and 4 from J, leaving 14 bases between them. CDR3 region: CASSAGWEGTEAFF. In DNA, the CDR3 is TGCGCCAGCAGCGCGGGGTGGGAAGGCACTGAAGCTTTCTTT.

This clonotype was detected many times. The chain carries TRBV11-2 and TRBJ2-7, with 9 bases identical to TRBD2. J gave up 0 bases and V 1 base, and 1 base lay outside the gene matches. The CDR3 sequence is 15 residues long. Germline CDR1 is SGHAT and CDR2 is FQNNGV. The CDR3 DNA reads as TGTGCCAGCAGCTTAGTTAGCGGGAGCTCCTACGAGCAGTACTTC. Translated, it gives CASSLVSGSSYEQYF.

This clonotype was seen only a few times. The chain couples TRBV9 to TRBJ2-5, with D maybe TRBD2 (5 bases). CDR3 length: 14 amino acids. Germline V gene sequence: CDR1 SGDLS, CDR2 YYNGEE. Trimming took off 4 bases at V and 2 bases at J, with 12 bases between the two ends. CDR3 nucleotides: TGTGCCAGCAGCCCAGAGGGCACACAAGAGACCCAGTACTTC. It codes for CASSPEGTQETQYF. Full variable domain (remainder filled in from reference TRBV9 and TRBJ2-5): DSGVTQTPKHLITATGQRVTLRCSPRSGDLSVYWYQQSLDQGLQFLIQYYNGEERAKGNILERFSAQQFPDLHSELNLSSLELGDSALYFCASSPEGTQETQYFGPGTRLLVL.

This chain connects TRBV12-3 or TRBV12-4 to TRBJ2-6, with 7 bases identical to TRBD1. The J segment lost 2 bases and the V segment lost 9 bases, leaving 1 base of the junction unmatched. CDR3 length equals 13 residues. The CDR3 protein is CASGTAGANVLTF. The CDR3 DNA is TGTGCCAGTGGGACAGCTGGGGCCAACGTCCTGACTTTC.